This T cell receptor (beta chain) is drawn from a study of untreated major depressive disorder. TCRdb's copy holds only in-frame clones and misses some; the assay was immunoSEQ multiplex PCR. The sample holds 20,000 or so clones; more than 70% are singletons and the top ten take about 0.8%. Germline assignment: CDR1 GTSNPN and CDR2 SVGIG (reference sequence). This CDR3 region has 15 residues. Trimming took off 4 bases at V and 10 bases at J, with 22 bases between the two ends. The V and J genes are TRBV30 and TRBJ1-4, with D hard to call. Sequenced: CD4+ T cells from PBMCs. The receptor's source is a woman in her twenties or thirties in good health. The CDR3 loop is CAWNREVLQAGKLFF. The DNA of the CDR3 is TGTGCCTGGAATCGCGAAGTATTACAAGCGGGAAAACTGTTTTTT.